Listed here are 9 T cell receptor beta chains from one sample, sequenced in a study of OX40 agonist ivuxolimab in advanced cancers. Some clones are missing from TCRdb's copy, which holds only in-frame ones; the method was immunoSEQ multiplex PCR. Here the sample spans tens of thousands of clones, approximately 90% being singletons. Here the sequenced sample was CD4+ or CD8+ T cells sorted from blood, taken in a trial of the OX40 agonist ivuxolimab. The receptors stem from an adult with an advanced solid tumor such as melanoma, head and neck, liver or kidney cancer.

DNA for the CDR3: TGCGCCAGCACCGCGACAGCTAATGAAAAACTGTTTTTT. This translates into CASTATANEKLFF. The V gene is TRBV5-1, the J gene TRBJ1-4; TRBD1 is a possible D gene (5 bases). The V and J ends lost 6 bases and 3 bases respectively, with 9 bases between them. The CDR3 extends over 13 amino acids. Germline CDR1 is SGHRS and CDR2 is YFSETQ.

The gene calls are TRBV6-1 and TRBJ2-3; 11 nucleotides agree with TRBD2. Trimming removed 0 bases from V and 4 bases from J; junction bases left unmatched: 15. CDR1 and CDR2 (germline): MNHNS, SASEGT. The CDR3 sequence is 20 residues long. For the CDR3, the DNA is TGTGCCAGCAGTGAAGCGGCCCTGGCCCTGTCTAGCGGGAGGTCAGATACGCAGTATTTT. Amino acids: CASSEAALALSSGRSDTQYF.

The chain combines TRBV2 with TRBJ2-5, with D hard to call. Trimming took 8 bases from V and 5 from J, leaving 18 bases between them. Per the germline V gene, CDR1 is SNHLY and CDR2 is FYNNEI. The CDR3 is 14 amino acids. The DNA for the CDR3 is TGTGCCAGCGTACAAATGTCGGGTGGGGAGACCCAGTACTTC. It codes for CASVQMSGGETQYF.

This chain joins TRBV7-9 and TRBJ2-7; 10 nucleotides agree with TRBD2. The CDR3 is 13 amino acids. Germline V lookup: CDR1 SEHNR, CDR2 FQNEAQ (reference sequence). J gave up 5 bases and V 5 bases, and 3 bases lay outside the gene matches. The CDR3 reads CASSHGTSDEQYF. CDR3 in DNA: TGTGCCAGCAGCCACGGGACTAGCGACGAGCAGTACTTC. The full variable domain, with the rest looked up from reference TRBV7-9 and TRBJ2-7, is DTGVSQNPRHKITKRGQNVTFRCDPISEHNRLYWYRQTLGQGPEFLTYFQNEAQLEKSRLLSDRFSAERPKGSFSTLEIQRTEQGDSAMYLCASSHGTSDEQYFGPGTRLTVT.

V usage is TRBV9 and J usage is TRBJ2-3; tentatively, D is TRBD1 or TRBD2 (5 bases each). The CDR3 totals 15 residues. CDR1 is SGDLS, CDR2 YYNGEE, per germline. The V end lost 3 bases, the J end lost 3 bases, and 14 bases lay between the germline ends. CDR3 sequence: CASSAREGLTDTQYF. The CDR3, as DNA: TGTGCCAGCAGCGCCAGAGAGGGGCTGACAGATACGCAGTATTTT.

The chain has TRBV30 and TRBJ2-2, with D unclear. V shed 0 bases and J shed 4 bases, with 6 bases lying between them. The CDR3 has 13 amino acids. Germline V gives CDR1 GTSNPN, CDR2 SVGIG (reference sequence). In DNA form, the CDR3 reads TGTGCCTGGAGTGTACTTGTCACCGGGGAGCTGTTTTTT. Its translation is CAWSVLVTGELFF.

The chain joins TRBV10-3 to TRBJ2-1, with D maybe TRBD1 (5 bases). The CDR3 is 15 amino acids. V was shortened by 6 bases and J by 6 bases, with 18 bases between the two germline ends. Germline lookup yields CDR1 ENHRY and CDR2 SYGVKD. In DNA form, the CDR3 reads TGTGCCATCAGCCCCTTGGGGCCGAATTCCAATGAGCAGTTCTTC. Translated: CAISPLGPNSNEQFF.

The chain couples TRBV6-1 to TRBJ2-1; possibly TRBD1 for D (5 bases). Trimming removed 4 bases at V and 7 bases at J, with 8 bases between. The CDR3 spans 12 residues. CDR1 is MNHNS and CDR2 is SASEGT in the germline V gene. The CDR3 DNA sequence: TGTGCCAGCAGTGGTAGGGGTAATGAGCAGTTCTTC. It is translated as CASSGRGNEQFF.

V gene TRBV28 combines with J gene TRBJ2-1; TRBD1 aligns across 7 bases. Germline CDR1 reads MDHEN; CDR2 reads SYDVKM. The junction had 4 bases not matched to a gene; V was cut back by 4 bases and J by 1 base. This CDR3 comprises 15 residues. The CDR3 loop is CASSSPQGSYNEQFF. DNA of the CDR3: TGTGCCAGCAGTTCCCCACAGGGGTCCTACAATGAGCAGTTCTTC.